This TCR beta chain was retrieved from a study of OX40 agonist ivuxolimab in advanced cancers. Study context: Patients were dosed with the agonistic anti-OX40 (CD134) antibody ivuxolimab.

Losses at the gene ends were 3 bases for V and 6 bases for J; bases not matched to a gene: 3. This CDR3 comprises 13 residues. Germline V gene sequence: CDR1 SNHLY, CDR2 FYNNEI. On this clone: Its antigen remains unidentified.

Patients were ineligible given autoimmune disease history or systemic immunosuppression. The table came from immunoSEQ multiplex PCR; TCRdb's copy has only in-frame clones and leaves some out. The repertoire holds about 92,000 clones, with just over 90% as singletons. The study, taken as a whole, reports: With doses of 0.1 to 3.0 mg/kg, CD4+ and CD8+ blood T cells had undergone clonal expansion by week 6.

The receptor was isolated from an adult with an advanced solid tumor such as melanoma, head and neck, liver or kidney cancer. Sequencing was performed on CD4+ or CD8+ T cells sorted from blood, taken in a trial of the OX40 agonist ivuxolimab. The chain employs TRBV2 and TRBJ1-2; 8 nucleotides match TRBD1. CDR3 coding DNA: TGTGCCAGCAGTGAGGGACAGGTCCATGGCTACACCTTC. Protein: CASSEGQVHGYTF.